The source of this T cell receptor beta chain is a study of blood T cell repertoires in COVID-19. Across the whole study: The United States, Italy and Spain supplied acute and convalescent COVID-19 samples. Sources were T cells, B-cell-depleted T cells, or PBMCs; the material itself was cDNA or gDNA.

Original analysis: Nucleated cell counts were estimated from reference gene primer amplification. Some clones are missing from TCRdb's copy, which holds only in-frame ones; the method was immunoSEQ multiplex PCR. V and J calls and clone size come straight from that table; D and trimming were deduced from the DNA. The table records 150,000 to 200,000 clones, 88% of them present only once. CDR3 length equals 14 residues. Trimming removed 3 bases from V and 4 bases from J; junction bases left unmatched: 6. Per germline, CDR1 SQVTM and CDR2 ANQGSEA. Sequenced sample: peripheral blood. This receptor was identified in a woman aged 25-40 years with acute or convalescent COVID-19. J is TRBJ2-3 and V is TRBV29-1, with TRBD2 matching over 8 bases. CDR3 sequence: CSVDASGSADTQYF. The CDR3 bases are TGCAGCGTTGATGCCAGCGGGAGCGCAGATACGCAGTATTTT.